The 8 T cell receptor beta chains listed next were all sequenced from one sample in a study of blood T cell repertoires in COVID-19. Here immunoSEQ multiplex PCR was the method, and the copy in TCRdb shows in-frame clones only, minus some. This sample yields 200,000 to 250,000 clones, of which about 86% are seen a single time; less than 3% belongs to the top ten. Material for sequencing was peripheral blood. All receptors come from a man aged 50-60 years with active or convalescent COVID-19.

The chain has TRBV13 and TRBJ1-1; D may be TRBD1 (5 bases). The CDR3 loop spans 16 amino acids. Between the trimmed V and J ends, which lost 5 bases and 2 bases, there was a span of 18 bases. Germline CDR1 and CDR2: PRHDT and FYEKMQ (reference sequence). The CDR3 spells CASSAYSQEFNTEAFF. DNA of the CDR3: TGTGCCAGCAGCGCATATTCACAGGAGTTTAACACTGAAGCTTTCTTT.

The chain links TRBV5-1 to TRBJ2-7; 8 bases align to TRBD1. V was clipped by 2 bases and J by 8 bases; unmatched bases: 9. The CDR3 length is 14 residues. The germline V gene has CDR1 SGHRS and CDR2 YFSETQ. CDR3 protein: CASSFTGQGEQQYF. In DNA form, the CDR3 reads TGCGCCAGCAGCTTCACCGGACAGGGCGAACAGCAGTACTTC.

This clone was observed a few times. The genes are TRBV7-2 and TRBJ2-4; 11 bases map to TRBD2. Unmatched junction bases numbered 10, after V lost 0 bases and J lost 0 bases. The V gene's germline CDR1 is SGHTA and CDR2 FQGNSA. CDR3 size: 20 residues. The CDR3 DNA sequence: TGTGCCAGCAGCTTAGCCGAGATAGCGGGAGGGGGAGAAGCCAAAAACATTCAGTACTTC. This translates into CASSLAEIAGGGEAKNIQYF.

This chain uses TRBV2 with TRBJ1-2, with D tentatively TRBD1 (5 bases). V gave up 3 bases and J gave up 4 bases, with 6 bases separating them. CDR3 length: 12 residues. The V gene's germline CDR1 is SNHLY and CDR2 FYNNEI. CDR3 protein: CASSDQGYGYTF. The DNA for the CDR3 is TGTGCCAGCAGTGACCAGGGCTATGGCTACACCTTC.

V is TRBV30 and J is TRBJ1-1; 8 positions match TRBD1. Germline loops: CDR1 GTSNPN, CDR2 SVGIG (reference sequence). This CDR3 has 13 residues. V lost 3 bases to trimming and J lost 4 bases; unmatched junction nucleotides: 4. The CDR3 reads CAWRNTGGTEAFF. CDR3 DNA: TGTGCCTGGAGGAATACAGGGGGCACTGAAGCTTTCTTT.

The chain has TRBV7-2 and TRBJ1-1, with 7 bases that match TRBD1. Trimming took 5 bases from V and 6 from J; bases not matched to a gene: 9. Germline loops: CDR1 SGHTA, CDR2 FQGNSA. The CDR3 has 14 amino acids. In DNA, the CDR3 is TGTGCCAGCAGCCCCAAGACAGGGAAGGCTGAAGCTTTCTTT. This translates into CASSPKTGKAEAFF.

This clone is a singleton in its sample. The gene calls are TRBV10-2 and TRBJ1-1, with TRBD1 matching 7 bases. After removal of 5 bases from V and 1 base from J, the junction contained 1 base not matched to a gene. CDR3 length: 13 amino acids. CDR1 WSHSY and CDR2 SAAADI come from the germline V gene. This chain's CDR3 is CASSRQGNTEAFF. The CDR3 bases are TGCGCCAGCAGTCGACAGGGGAACACTGAAGCTTTCTTT.

A few counts support this clone. The chain combines TRBV18 with TRBJ2-1; D is uncertain. From germline, CDR1 is KGHSH and CDR2 LQKENI. The CDR3 totals 13 residues. V dropped 4 bases and J dropped 8 bases, with 12 bases sitting between them. This CDR3 reads CASSLSSIDEQFF. CDR3 nucleotides: TGTGCCAGCTCACTCAGTTCCATCGATGAGCAGTTCTTC.